This is a list of T cell receptor beta chains from one sample in a study of blood T cell repertoires in COVID-19. Profiling relied on immunoSEQ multiplex PCR, and the TCRdb table lists in-frame clones only, not all of them. The sample has about 67,000 clones, around 87% seen once; the top ten hold more than 5%. Specimen: peripheral blood. The receptors stem from a man in his forties or fifties with active COVID-19. Each CDR3 is given with its conserved first and last residue. A D gene is named only where the DNA matches it firmly. Clone size is shown for a subset of rows, as once, few, many or a class of expanded clone.

V gene,J gene,D gene,clone size,CDR3 DNA,CDR3 protein
TRBV25-1,TRBJ2-1,TRBD2,-,TGTGCCAGGACAGACGAGGATCTTAGCGGGAGGGTTGGTGAGCAGTTCTTC,CARTDEDLSGRVGEQFF
TRBV2,TRBJ1-4,-,-,TGTGCCAGCAGAAACAGGGTCGGGGATGAAAAACTGTTTTTT,CASRNRVGDEKLFF
TRBV11-2,TRBJ1-1,TRBD1,once,TGTGCCAGCACTCGGGACAGGGGAGAGAACACTGAAGCTTTCTTT,CASTRDRGENTEAFF
TRBV11-3,TRBJ2-1,TRBD2,-,TGTGCCAGCAGCCTTCTAGCGGGATCCAATGAGCAGTTCTTC,CASSLLAGSNEQFF
TRBV5-8,TRBJ2-3,-,-,TGTGCCAGCAGCTTGGACAGGGTCACATATACGCAGTATTTT,CASSLDRVTYTQYF
TRBV5-1,TRBJ2-5,TRBD2,-,TGCGCCAGCAGCTGGGGACTAGCGGGGCACCAAGAGACCCAGTACTTC,CASSWGLAGHQETQYF
TRBV29-1,TRBJ2-3,-,-,TGCAGCGTGCGTAGGGGGGGAACAGATACGCAGTATTTT,CSVRRGGTDTQYF
TRBV28,TRBJ2-1,-,-,TGTGCCAGCAGTTTATCGAGGTACAATGAGCAGTTCTTC,CASSLSRYNEQFF
TRBV6-4,TRBJ1-5,TRBD1,-,TGTGCCAGCAGTCCCCAGGGGGATCTTCAGCCCCAGCATTTT,CASSPQGDLQPQHF
TRBV5-1,TRBJ1-5,TRBD1,-,TGCGCCAGCAGAGATGGACAGGGGCGCCAGCATTTT,CASRDGQGRQHF
TRBV27,TRBJ1-1,-,-,TGTGCCAGCAGTTTTTCGACAGGCTCCCCCGCAGAAGCTTTCTTT,CASSFSTGSPAEAFF
TRBV6-5,TRBJ2-3,TRBD2,-,TGTGCCAGTCGTCTAGCGGGGGCTAGCACAGATACGCAGTATTTT,CASRLAGASTDTQYF
TRBV6-5,TRBJ2-3,TRBD2,-,TGTGCCAGCAGGACTAGCGCCAACACAGATACGCAGTATTTT,CASRTSANTDTQYF
TRBV5-1,TRBJ2-1,-,many,TGCGCCAGCAGCCCCGTGACAGGCCCCAGCAATGAGCAGTTCTTC,CASSPVTGPSNEQFF
TRBV5-5,TRBJ2-5,TRBD2,-,TGTGCCAGCAGCTTGGGCCTAGCGGGCCCAGAGACCCAGTACTTC,CASSLGLAGPETQYF
TRBV3-1/TRBV3-2,TRBJ2-7,TRBD2,-,TGTGCCAGCAGCCAGGCTCGGGATGCGACTAGCGGGAGGCCAAGCTCCTACGAGCAGTACTTC,CASSQARDATSGRPSSYEQYF
TRBV12-3/TRBV12-4,TRBJ2-5,-,-,TGTGCCAGCAGTTTTAACGCCGCGGGGACCCAGTACTTC,CASSFNAAGTQYF
TRBV6-2/TRBV6-3,TRBJ2-7,-,once,TGTGCCAGCAGCGCACTTCTCTGGCGGGGAAGGTACGAGCAGTACTTC,CASSALLWRGRYEQYF
TRBV5-1,TRBJ2-5,-,-,TGCGCCAGCAGCTTGGGCAGCGGGGAGACCCAGTACTTC,CASSLGSGETQYF
TRBV28,TRBJ2-5,-,-,TGTGCCAGCAGTTTATTCTGGGGCGCAAAGACCCAGTACTTC,CASSLFWGAKTQYF
TRBV7-2,TRBJ2-1,-,-,TGTGCCAGCAGCTCCCTGAGCGGGTGGGCCTACAATGAGCAGTTCTTC,CASSSLSGWAYNEQFF
TRBV6-2/TRBV6-3,TRBJ2-7,TRBD1,-,TGTGCCAGCAGCCGTGACAGGGACGAGCAGTACTTC,CASSRDRDEQYF
TRBV9,TRBJ2-1,TRBD2,-,TGTGCCAGCAGCAAAAGGACTAGCGGGAGGGATTTTGAGCAGTTCTTC,CASSKRTSGRDFEQFF
TRBV6-5,TRBJ2-1,TRBD2,-,TGTGCCGGATCACCCTGGGGCGGGAGTAATGAGCAGTTCTTC,CAGSPWGGSNEQFF
TRBV5-1,TRBJ1-1,TRBD1,-,TGCGCCAGCAGCTACGGACAGGGTGAAGCTTTCTTT,CASSYGQGEAFF
TRBV11-2,TRBJ2-3,TRBD2,once,TGTGCCAGCAGCTCAACGGGGGGGCTAGCGGGAGGGCCCACAGATACGCAGTATTTT,CASSSTGGLAGGPTDTQYF
TRBV7-2,TRBJ2-5,TRBD2,-,TGTGCCAGCAGCTTACCCGGGACTACCTCACGGACCCAGTACTTC,CASSLPGTTSRTQYF
TRBV5-4,TRBJ2-7,TRBD2,-,TGTGCCAGCAGCGTCAGGACTAGCGGCTCCTACGAGCAGTACTTC,CASSVRTSGSYEQYF
TRBV4-2,TRBJ1-3,TRBD1,-,TGTGCCAGCAGCCGGGAACTAGGACAGGCTGGAAACACCATATATTTT,CASSRELGQAGNTIYF
TRBV7-3,TRBJ2-7,-,-,TGTGCCAGCAGAACCCCGCCCGAGGGAGCCTACGAGCAGTACTTC,CASRTPPEGAYEQYF
TRBV19,TRBJ1-1,-,-,TGTGCCAGTAGTATAGACCCCTGGGGGGGGGAGGGCACTGAAGCTTTCTTT,CASSIDPWGGEGTEAFF
TRBV3-1/TRBV3-2,TRBJ2-2,-,-,TGTGCCAGCAGCCAAGTTCTACGAGTTAGAGGGGAGCTGTTTTTT,CASSQVLRVRGELFF
TRBV5-4,TRBJ1-2,-,few,TGTGCCAGCAGCTCACAGACGACAGGAGAGGATGGCTACACCTTC,CASSSQTTGEDGYTF
TRBV7-9,TRBJ2-7,-,once,TGTGCCAGCAGCTTAGACGTTAGCTCCTACGAGCAGTACTTC,CASSLDVSSYEQYF
TRBV7-2,TRBJ2-7,-,-,TGTGCCAGCAGCTCGCTAGCGCAGAGCGAGCAGTACTTC,CASSSLAQSEQYF
TRBV7-2,TRBJ1-1,-,-,TGTGCCAGCAGCTCTGGATCTCAGGTGGGCACTGAAGCTTTCTTT,CASSSGSQVGTEAFF
TRBV7-9,TRBJ1-1,TRBD1,-,TGTGCCAGCAGCCGGGACAGAACTGGGAACACTGAAGCTTTCTTT,CASSRDRTGNTEAFF
TRBV12-3/TRBV12-4,TRBJ2-5,-,-,TGTGCCAGCAGTTTCAACGGCCCGGGGACCCAGTACTTC,CASSFNGPGTQYF
TRBV27,TRBJ2-7,TRBD1,once,TGTGCCAGCAGTTTCCGGACAGGGGGCCAGGGGGAGCAGTACTTC,CASSFRTGGQGEQYF
TRBV10-3,TRBJ1-2,TRBD1,once,TGTGCCATCAGTTGGGACAGTTATGGCTACACCTTC,CAISWDSYGYTF
TRBV15,TRBJ2-2,TRBD2,-,TGTGCCACCAGCAGAGATCGACTAGCCGCGAACACCGGGGAGCTGTTTTTT,CATSRDRLAANTGELFF
TRBV7-6,TRBJ2-5,TRBD2,-,TGTGCCAGCAGCTTGCTAGCGGGGTACCAAGAGACCCAGTACTTC,CASSLLAGYQETQYF
TRBV4-2,TRBJ2-1,-,-,TGTGCCAGCAGCCAAGACGCGGTAAGCTCCTACAATGAGCAGTTCTTC,CASSQDAVSSYNEQFF